This TCR beta chain was captured in a study of T cell responses to AZD1222 COVID-19 vaccine. Study results and caveats: Repertoire collection took place solely once the T cell response had peaked.

The CDR3 is made up of 12 amino acids. Trimming stripped 7 bases from V and 1 base from J, with 7 bases between. CDR1 and CDR2 from the germline V gene are SQVTM and ANQGSEA. Regarding this clone: Antigen: not known.

TCRdb's table, derived via immunoSEQ multiplex PCR, lists solely in-frame clones and lacks some. The table records some 140,000 clones, about 92% of them present only once. V gene TRBV29-1 combines with J gene TRBJ2-2, with D unclear. The source of this sequence is an adult in good health. The specimen comprised peripheral blood, sampled on day 0 of AZD1222 vaccination. CDR3 in DNA: TGCAGCGCTGGGAAGAACACCGGGGAGCTGTTTTTT. It specifies CSAGKNTGELFF.